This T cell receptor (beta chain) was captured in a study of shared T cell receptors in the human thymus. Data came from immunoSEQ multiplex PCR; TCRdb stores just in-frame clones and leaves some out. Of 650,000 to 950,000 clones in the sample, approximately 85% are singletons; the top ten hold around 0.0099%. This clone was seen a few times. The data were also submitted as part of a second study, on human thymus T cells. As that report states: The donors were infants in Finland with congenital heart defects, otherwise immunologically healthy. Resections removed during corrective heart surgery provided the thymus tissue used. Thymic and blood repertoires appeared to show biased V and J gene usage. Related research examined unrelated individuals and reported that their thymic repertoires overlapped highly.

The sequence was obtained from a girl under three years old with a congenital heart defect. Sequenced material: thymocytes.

CDR3 residues: CASSGRGGDVNEQFF. The DNA for the CDR3 is TGTGCCAGCAGTGGAAGGGGGGGAGATGTCAATGAGCAGTTCTTC. This rearrangement joins TRBV2 to TRBJ2-1, with D maybe TRBD2 (7 bases). V lost 4 bases and J lost 6, with 16 bases in between. The CDR3 has 15 residues. CDR1 SNHLY and CDR2 FYNNEI come from the germline V gene.